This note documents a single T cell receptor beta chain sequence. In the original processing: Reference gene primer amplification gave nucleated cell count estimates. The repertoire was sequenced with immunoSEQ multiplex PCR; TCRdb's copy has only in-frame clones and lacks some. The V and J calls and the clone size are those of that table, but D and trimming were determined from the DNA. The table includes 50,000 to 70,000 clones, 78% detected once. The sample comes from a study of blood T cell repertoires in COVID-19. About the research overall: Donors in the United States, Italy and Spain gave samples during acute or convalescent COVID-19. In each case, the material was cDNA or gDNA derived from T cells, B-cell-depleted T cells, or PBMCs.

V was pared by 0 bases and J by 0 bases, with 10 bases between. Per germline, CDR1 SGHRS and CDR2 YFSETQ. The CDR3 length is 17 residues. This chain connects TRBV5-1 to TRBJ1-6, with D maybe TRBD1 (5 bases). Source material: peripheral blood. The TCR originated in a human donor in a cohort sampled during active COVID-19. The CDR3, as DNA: TGCGCCAGCAGCTTGGATTGGCAGGGCTCCTATAATTCACCCCTCCACTTT. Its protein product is CASSLDWQGSYNSPLHF.